This T cell receptor (beta chain) was captured by sequencing in a study of blood T cells in healthy people across ages. Whole-study results and caveats: TCR beta diversity was tightly associated with the proportion of naive T cells.

Combining a sample-barcoded 5' primer with a J-beta primer mix, a second PCR ran for about 7 to 11 cycles. Template switching added a 12-random-nucleotide identifier to every cDNA molecule. Sequencing recovered at least 2.5 million CDR3-containing paired-end reads from each sample. TCRdb itself ran the 5' RACE reads through MiXCR, one entry per CDR3 protein. The sample includes 700,000 or so distinct CDR3 sequences, about 20% of them seen just once. This clonotype was seen a handful of times. Its specificity is not known. Sequenced input: blood. The receptor was derived from a man between 65 and 80 years old in good health.

CDR3 in amino acids: CASRPEPGESGDTQYF. In nucleotides, the CDR3 is TGCGCCAGCAGACCTGAACCGGGGGAATCTGGAGATACGCAGTATTTT. The V gene is TRBV5-1, the J gene TRBJ2-3, with a tentative D call TRBD2 (6 bases). From germline, CDR1 is SGHRS and CDR2 YFSETQ. Trimming took off 5 bases at V and 5 bases at J, with 21 bases between the two ends. This CDR3 is 16 amino acids long.